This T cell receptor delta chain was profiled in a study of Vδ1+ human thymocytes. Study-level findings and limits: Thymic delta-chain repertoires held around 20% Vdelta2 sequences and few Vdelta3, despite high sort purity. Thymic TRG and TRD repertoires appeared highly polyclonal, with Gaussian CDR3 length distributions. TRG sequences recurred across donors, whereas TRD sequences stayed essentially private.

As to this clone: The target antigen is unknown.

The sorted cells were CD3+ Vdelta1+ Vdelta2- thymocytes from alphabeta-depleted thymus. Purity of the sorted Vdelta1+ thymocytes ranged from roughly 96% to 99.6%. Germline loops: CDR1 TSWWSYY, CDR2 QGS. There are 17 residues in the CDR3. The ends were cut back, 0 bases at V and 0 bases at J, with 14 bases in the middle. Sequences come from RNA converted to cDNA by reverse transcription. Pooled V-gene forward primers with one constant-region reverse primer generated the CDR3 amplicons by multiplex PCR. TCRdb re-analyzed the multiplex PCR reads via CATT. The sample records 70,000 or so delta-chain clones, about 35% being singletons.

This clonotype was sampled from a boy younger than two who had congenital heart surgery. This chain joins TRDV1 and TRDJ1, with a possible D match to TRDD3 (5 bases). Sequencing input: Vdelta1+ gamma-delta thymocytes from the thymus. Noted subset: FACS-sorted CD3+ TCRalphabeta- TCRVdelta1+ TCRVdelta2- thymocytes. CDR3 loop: CALGELGTGLNTDKLIF. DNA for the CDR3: TGTGCTCTTGGGGAACTGGGGACGGGCCTAAACACCGATAAACTCATCTTT.